The subject of this entry is one TCR beta chain. Its target is not known. Sequencing relied on a cDNA template that was reverse transcribed from extracted RNA. Sequencing used immunoSEQ multiplex PCR; TCRdb keeps in-frame clones, though not all of them. The sample carries 150,000 to 200,000 clones, 50% to 75% recorded once. This sample was included in a study of CD8+ T cells in alopecia areata. About the research overall: Percentage of affected scalp area was the basis on which treated patients' severity was scored. Points from the study as a whole: The presence of one nonresponder keeps the tie between baseline CD8+ expansion and response uncertain.

Treatment specified: oral pan-JAK inhibitor, 5-10 mg twice daily. This clonotype was obtained from a human donor with alopecia areata. This material consisted of CD4+ T cells sorted from blood, taken at approximately week 61, from a patient treated with tofacitinib.

CDR3 amino acids: CSVDQGQANYGYTF. CDR3 DNA: TGCAGCGTTGACCAGGGACAGGCTAACTATGGCTACACCTTC. This chain uses TRBV29-1 with TRBJ1-2, with 8 nucleotides matching TRBD1. CDR1 is SQVTM, CDR2 ANQGSEA, per germline. V dropped 3 bases and J dropped 0; count of bases not matched to a gene: 3. This CDR3 comprises 14 residues.